A single T cell receptor (beta chain) is shown here with its context. No antigen is known for it. The source of the sample is a study of CD8+CD57+ T cells in acquired aplastic anemia. General study points: Patients and controls shared under 30 CD8+ CDR3 sequences, highly expressed in patients.

The authors sequenced patients whose flow cytometry had shown CD8+CD57+ cell expansion. At blood sampling, none of the patients had yet received therapy. This CDR3 is built from 14 residues. Per the germline V gene, CDR1 is SNHLY and CDR2 is FYNNEI. V was clipped by 6 bases and J by 2 bases, with 13 bases between them. Genomic DNA, the template, was used for profiling of the TCR beta VDJ and CDR3. In TCRdb, the reads were re-called with MiXCR into one record per CDR3 protein. This sample has 180,000 or so distinct CDR3 sequences; nearly 65% occur once, and the top ten carry roughly 43%. This TCR derives from a human donor with aplastic anemia. The chain links TRBV2 to TRBJ1-2, with D unclear. Sequencing used sorted CD4+, CD8+, or CD8+CD57+ T cells (not recorded which) from PBMCs. As DNA, the CDR3 is TGTGCCAGCAGCGCGCGATTTCTGAACTATGGCTACACCTTC. Amino acids: CASSARFLNYGYTF.